This T cell receptor (beta chain) was sequenced during a study of beta chain features in type 1 diabetes. Overall study results and limits: Still unanswered here is whether HLA type influences TCRB rearrangement.

Every isolated RNA sample was fully reverse transcribed, so sequencing captured expressed TCRB transcripts. Regulatory, naive and central memory T cell samples averaged roughly 3.5 million reads. Sequenced by immunoSEQ multiplex PCR; TCRdb stores in-frame clones only, minus some. This sample carries under 250,000 clones, over 12% of them seen once, and the ten largest clones take about 0.03%. With 3 bases removed from V and 3 bases from J, the gap between germline ends came to 9 bases. This CDR3 region has 14 residues. Germline V gives CDR1 MNHNY, CDR2 SVGAGI (reference sequence). A note on this clone: Its antigen remains unidentified.

This sequence originates from a woman aged 40 to 49 in good health. V is TRBV6-6 and J is TRBJ1-3, with D tentatively TRBD1 (6 bases). The material sequenced was naive CD4+ T cells from blood. The CDR3 spells CASSYLRGGNTIYF. CDR3 DNA: TGTGCCAGCAGTTATCTCAGGGGTGGAAACACCATATATTTT.